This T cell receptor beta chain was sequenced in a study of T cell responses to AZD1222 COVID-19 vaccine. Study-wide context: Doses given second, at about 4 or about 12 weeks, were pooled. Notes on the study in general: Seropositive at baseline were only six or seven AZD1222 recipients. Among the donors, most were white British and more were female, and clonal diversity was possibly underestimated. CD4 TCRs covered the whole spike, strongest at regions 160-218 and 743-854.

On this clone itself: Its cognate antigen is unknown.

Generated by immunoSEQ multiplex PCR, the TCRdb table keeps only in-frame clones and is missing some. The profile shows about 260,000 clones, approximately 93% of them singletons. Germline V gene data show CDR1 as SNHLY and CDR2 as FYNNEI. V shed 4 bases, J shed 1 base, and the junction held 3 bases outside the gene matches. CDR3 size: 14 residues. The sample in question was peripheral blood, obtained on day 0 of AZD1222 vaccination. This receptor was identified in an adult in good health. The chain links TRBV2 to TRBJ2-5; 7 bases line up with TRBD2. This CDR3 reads CASSGGGGQETQYF. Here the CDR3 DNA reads TGTGCCAGCAGTGGGGGCGGGGGCCAAGAGACCCAGTACTTC.